This T cell receptor (beta chain) was retrieved from a study of CD8 T cells in ankylosing spondylitis. TCRdb reprocessed the 5' RACE reads with MiXCR, giving one entry per CDR3 protein. The data show about 170,000 distinct CDR3 sequences, 15% to 20% seen once. Whole-study findings and limits: Reports say disease-linked clones showed up significantly more in matched ankylosing spondylitis synovial fluid. Ankylosing spondylitis blood seemed to carry a telltale TCR beta motif made of about 8 highly homologous variants.

This clonotype was observed many times. Its specificity is unknown. Sequences were obtained from blood, either unsorted or a sorted T cell fraction (not recorded which). This TCR was sampled from a male donor with ankylosing spondylitis or in good health (not recorded which).

For the CDR3, the DNA is TGCAGTGCTAGAGATCCAAGGTCGACAGGGGGTCACGAGCAGTACTTC. Its protein is CSARDPRSTGGHEQYF. The chain links TRBV20-1 to TRBJ2-7, with TRBD1 matching 9 bases. Per the germline V gene, CDR1 is DFQATT and CDR2 is SNEGSKA (reference sequence). The trim removed 0 bases at V and 5 bases at J, leaving 11 bases unmatched. There are 16 residues in the CDR3.